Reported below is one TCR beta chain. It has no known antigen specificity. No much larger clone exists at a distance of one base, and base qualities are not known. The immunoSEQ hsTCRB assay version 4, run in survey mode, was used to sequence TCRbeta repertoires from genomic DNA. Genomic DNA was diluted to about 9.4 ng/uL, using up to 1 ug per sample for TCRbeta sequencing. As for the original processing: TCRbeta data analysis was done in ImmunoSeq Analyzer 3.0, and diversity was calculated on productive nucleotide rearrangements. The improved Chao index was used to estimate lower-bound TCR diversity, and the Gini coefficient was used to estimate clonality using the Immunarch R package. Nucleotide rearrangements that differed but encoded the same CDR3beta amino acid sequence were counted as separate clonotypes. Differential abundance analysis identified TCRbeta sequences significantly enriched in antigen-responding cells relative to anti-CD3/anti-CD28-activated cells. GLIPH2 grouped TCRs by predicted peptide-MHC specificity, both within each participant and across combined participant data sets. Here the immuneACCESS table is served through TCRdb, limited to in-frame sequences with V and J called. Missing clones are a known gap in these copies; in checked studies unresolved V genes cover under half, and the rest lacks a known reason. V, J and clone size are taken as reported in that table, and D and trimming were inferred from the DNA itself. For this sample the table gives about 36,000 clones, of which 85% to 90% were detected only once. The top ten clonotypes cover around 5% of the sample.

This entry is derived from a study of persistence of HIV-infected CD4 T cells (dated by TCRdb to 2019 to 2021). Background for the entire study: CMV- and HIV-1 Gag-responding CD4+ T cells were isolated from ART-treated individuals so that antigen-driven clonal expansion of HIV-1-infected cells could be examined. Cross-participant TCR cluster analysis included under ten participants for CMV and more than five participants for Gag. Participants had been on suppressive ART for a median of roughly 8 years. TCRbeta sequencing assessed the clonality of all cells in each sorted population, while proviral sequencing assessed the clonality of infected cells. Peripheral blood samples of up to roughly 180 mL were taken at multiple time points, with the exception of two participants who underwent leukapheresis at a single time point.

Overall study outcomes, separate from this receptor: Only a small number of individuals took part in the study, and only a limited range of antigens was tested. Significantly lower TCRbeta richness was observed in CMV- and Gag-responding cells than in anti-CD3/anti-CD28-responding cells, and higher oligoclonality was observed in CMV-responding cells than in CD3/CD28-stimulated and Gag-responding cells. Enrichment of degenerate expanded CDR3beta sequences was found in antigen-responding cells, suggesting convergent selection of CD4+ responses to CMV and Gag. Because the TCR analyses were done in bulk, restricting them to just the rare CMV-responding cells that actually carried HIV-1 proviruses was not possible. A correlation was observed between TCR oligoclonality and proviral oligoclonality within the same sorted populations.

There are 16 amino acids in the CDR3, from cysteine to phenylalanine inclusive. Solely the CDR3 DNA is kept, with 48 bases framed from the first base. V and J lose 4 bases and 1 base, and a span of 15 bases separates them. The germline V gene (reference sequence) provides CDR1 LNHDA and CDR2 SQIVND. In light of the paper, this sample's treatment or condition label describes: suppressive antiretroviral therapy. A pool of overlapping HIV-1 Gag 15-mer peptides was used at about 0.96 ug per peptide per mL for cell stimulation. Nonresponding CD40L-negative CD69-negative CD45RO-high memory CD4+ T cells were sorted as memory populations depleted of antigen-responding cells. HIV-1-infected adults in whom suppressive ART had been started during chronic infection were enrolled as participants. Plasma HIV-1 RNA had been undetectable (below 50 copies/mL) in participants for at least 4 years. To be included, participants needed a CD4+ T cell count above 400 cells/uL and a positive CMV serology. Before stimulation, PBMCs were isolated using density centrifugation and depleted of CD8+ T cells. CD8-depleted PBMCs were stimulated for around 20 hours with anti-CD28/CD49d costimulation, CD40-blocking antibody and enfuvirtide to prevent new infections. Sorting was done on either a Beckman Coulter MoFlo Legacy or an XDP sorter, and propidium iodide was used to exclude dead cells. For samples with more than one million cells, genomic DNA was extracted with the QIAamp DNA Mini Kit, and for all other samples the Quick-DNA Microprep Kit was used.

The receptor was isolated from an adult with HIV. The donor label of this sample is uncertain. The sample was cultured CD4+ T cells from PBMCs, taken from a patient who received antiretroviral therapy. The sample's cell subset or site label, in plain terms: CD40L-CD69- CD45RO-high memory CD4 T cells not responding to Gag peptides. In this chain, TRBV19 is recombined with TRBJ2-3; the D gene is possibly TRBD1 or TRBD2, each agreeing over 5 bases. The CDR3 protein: CASSRTGAARTDTQYF. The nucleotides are TGTGCCAGTAGTAGGACCGGGGCCGCCCGCACAGATACGCAGTATTTT.